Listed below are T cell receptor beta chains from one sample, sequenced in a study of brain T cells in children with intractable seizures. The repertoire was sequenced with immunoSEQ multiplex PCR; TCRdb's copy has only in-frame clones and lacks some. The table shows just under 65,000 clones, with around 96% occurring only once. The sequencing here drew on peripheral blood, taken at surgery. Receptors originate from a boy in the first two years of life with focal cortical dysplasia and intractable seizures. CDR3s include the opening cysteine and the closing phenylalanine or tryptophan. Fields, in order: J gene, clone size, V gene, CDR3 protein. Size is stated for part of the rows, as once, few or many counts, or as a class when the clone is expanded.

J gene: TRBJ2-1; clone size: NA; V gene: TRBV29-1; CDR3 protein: CSVELAGGKIYNEQFF
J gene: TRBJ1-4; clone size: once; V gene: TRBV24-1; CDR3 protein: CATSELNEKLFF
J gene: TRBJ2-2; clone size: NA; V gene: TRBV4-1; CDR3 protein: CASSQDPGLGFGGELFF
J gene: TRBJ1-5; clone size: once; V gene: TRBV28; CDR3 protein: CASRGGRAGEPQHF
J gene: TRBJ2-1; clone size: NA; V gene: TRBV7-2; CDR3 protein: CASSFLAGNSYNEQFF
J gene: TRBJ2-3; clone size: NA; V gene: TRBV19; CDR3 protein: CASSAGTGGFTDTQYF
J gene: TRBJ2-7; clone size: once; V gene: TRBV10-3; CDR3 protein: CAISESGGRDEQYF
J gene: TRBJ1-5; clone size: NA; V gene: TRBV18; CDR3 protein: CASHGGAGQPQHF
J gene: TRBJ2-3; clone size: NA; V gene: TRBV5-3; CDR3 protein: CARSLRTGGRTTDTQYF
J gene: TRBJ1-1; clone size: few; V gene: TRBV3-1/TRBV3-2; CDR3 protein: CASRSTGFLDAEAFF
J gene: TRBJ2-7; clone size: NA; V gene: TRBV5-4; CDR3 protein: CASSPGLAGGREIYEQYF
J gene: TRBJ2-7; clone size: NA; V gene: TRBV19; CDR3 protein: CASSIGPHGAYEQYF
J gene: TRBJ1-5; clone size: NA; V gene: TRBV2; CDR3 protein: CASSVWGGNQPQHF
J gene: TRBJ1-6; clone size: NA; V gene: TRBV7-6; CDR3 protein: CASSLSEWSPLHF
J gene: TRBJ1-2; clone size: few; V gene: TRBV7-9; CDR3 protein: CASSKPGAYGYTF
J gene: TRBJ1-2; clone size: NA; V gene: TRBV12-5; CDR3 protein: CASGLVPGTGLDGYTF
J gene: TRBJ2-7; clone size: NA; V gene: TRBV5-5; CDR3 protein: CASSLLGEKAFLRQYF
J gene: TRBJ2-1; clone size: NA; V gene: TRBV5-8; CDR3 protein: CASTEVLSTGSGRQHNEQFF
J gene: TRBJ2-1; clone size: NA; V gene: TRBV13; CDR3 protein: CASSLQGANEQFF
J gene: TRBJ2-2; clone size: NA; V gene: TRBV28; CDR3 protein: CASSTFQLFF
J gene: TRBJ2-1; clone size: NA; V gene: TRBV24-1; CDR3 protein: CATSPTSGTRNEQFF
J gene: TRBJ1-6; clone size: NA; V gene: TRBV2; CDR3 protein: CASRVGQAGNSPLHF
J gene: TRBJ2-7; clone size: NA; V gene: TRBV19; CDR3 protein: CASSKDRDREQYF
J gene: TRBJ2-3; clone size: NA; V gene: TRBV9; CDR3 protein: CASSPSGSTDTQYF